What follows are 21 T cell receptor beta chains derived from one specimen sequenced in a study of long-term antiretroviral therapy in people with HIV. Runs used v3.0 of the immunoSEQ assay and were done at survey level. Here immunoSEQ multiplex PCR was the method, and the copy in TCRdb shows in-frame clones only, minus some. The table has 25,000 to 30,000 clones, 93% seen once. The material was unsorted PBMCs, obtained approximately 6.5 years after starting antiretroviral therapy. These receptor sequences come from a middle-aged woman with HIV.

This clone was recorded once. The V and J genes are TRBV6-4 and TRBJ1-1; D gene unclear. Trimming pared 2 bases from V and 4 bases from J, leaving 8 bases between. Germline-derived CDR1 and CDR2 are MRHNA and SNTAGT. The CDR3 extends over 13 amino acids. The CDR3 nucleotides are TGTGCCAGCAGTGACGCACGGGGCACTGAAGCTTTCTTT. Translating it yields CASSDARGTEAFF.

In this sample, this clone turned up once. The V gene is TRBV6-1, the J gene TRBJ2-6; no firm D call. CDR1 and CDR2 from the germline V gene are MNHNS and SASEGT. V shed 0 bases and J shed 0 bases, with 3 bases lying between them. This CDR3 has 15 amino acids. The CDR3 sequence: CASSEAFSGANVLTF. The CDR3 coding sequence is TGTGCCAGCAGTGAAGCGTTCTCTGGGGCCAACGTCCTGACTTTC.

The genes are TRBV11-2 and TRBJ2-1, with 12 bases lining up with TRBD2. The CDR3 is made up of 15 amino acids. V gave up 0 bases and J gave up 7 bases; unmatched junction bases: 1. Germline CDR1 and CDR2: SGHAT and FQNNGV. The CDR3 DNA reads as TGTGCCAGCAGCTTAGAGCTAGCGGGGGGGAATGAGCAGTTCTTC. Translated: CASSLELAGGNEQFF.

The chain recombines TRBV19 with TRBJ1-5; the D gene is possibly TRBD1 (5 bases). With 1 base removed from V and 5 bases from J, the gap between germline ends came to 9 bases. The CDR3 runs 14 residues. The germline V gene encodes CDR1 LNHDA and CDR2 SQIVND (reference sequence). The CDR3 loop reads CASSIAGTYQPQHF. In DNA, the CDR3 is TGTGCCAGTAGTATAGCGGGGACCTATCAGCCCCAGCATTTT.

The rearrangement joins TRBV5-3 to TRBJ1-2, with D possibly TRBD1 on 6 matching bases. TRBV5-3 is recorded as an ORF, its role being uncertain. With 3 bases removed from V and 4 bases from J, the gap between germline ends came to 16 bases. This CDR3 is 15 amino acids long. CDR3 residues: CARSSPTGKPYGYTF. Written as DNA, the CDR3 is TGTGCCAGAAGCTCCCCGACAGGTAAACCCTATGGCTACACCTTC.

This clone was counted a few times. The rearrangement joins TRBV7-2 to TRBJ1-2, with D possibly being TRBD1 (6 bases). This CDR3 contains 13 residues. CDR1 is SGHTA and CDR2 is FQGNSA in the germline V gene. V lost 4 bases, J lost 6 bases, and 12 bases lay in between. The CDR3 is CASSSTGPDGYTF. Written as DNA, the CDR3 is TGTGCCAGCAGCTCCACAGGGCCTGATGGCTACACCTTC.

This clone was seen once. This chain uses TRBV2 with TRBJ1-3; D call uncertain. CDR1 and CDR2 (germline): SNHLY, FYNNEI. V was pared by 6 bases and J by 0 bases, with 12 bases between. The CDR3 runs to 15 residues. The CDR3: CASSRTAISGNTIYF. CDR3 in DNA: TGTGCCAGCAGCCGGACGGCTATCTCTGGAAACACCATATATTTT. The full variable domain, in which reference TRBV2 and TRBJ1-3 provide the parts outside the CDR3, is EPEVTQTPSHQVTQMGQEVILRCVPISNHLYFYWYRQILGQKVEFLVSFYNNEISEKSEIFDDQFSVERPDGSNFTLKIRSTKLEDSAMYFCASSRTAISGNTIYFGEGSWLTVV.

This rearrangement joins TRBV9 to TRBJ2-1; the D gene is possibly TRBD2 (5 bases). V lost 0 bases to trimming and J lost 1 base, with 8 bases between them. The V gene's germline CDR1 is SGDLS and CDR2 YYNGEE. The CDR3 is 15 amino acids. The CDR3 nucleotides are TGTGCCAGCAGCGTAGTATCGGGATCCTACAATGAGCAGTTCTTC. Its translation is CASSVVSGSYNEQFF.

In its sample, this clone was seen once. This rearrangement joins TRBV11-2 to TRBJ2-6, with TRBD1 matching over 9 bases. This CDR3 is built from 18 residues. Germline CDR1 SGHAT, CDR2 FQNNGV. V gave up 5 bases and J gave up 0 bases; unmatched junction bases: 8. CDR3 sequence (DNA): TGTGCCAGCAGCCCATGGACAGGGGTCTACTCTGGGGCCAACGTCCTGACTTTC. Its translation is CASSPWTGVYSGANVLTF.

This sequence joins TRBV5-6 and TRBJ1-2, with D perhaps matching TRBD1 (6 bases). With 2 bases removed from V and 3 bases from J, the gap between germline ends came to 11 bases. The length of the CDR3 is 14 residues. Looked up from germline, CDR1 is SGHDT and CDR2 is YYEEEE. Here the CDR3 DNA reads TGTGCCAGCAGCTTACAGGGAGTCCACTATGGCTACACCTTC. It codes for CASSLQGVHYGYTF.

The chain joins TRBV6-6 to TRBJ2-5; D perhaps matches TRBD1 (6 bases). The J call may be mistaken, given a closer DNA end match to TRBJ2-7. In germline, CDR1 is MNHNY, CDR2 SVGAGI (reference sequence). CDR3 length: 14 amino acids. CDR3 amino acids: CASSYSTRGSEQYF. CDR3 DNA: TGTGCCAGCAGTTACTCGACCAGGGGTTCCGAGCAGTACTTC.

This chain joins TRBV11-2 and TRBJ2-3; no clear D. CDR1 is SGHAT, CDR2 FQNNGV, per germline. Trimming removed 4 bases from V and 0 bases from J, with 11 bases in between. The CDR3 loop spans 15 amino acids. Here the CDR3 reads CASSWQISSTDTQYF. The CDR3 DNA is TGTGCCAGCAGCTGGCAGATTTCGAGCACAGATACGCAGTATTTT.

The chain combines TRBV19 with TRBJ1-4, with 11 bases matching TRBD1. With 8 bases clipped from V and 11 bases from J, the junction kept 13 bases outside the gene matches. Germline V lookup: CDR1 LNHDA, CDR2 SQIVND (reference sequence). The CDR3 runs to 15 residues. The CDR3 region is CASSAWDRGRGKLFF. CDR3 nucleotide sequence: TGTGCCAGTTCGGCCTGGGACAGGGGGAGAGGGAAACTGTTTTTT.

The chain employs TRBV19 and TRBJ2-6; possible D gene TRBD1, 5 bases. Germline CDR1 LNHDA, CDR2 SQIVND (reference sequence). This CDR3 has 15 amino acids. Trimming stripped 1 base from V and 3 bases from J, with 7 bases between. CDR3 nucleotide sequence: TGTGCCAGTAGTATAGTCACAGGTGGGGCCAACGTCCTGACTTTC. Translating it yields CASSIVTGGANVLTF. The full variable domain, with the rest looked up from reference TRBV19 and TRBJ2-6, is DGGITQSPKYLFRKEGQNVTLSCEQNLNHDAMYWYRQDPGQGLRLIYYSQIVNDFQKGDIAEGYSVSREKKESFPLTVTSAQKNPTAFYLCASSIVTGGANVLTFGAGSRLTVL.

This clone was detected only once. The CDR3 here is CASSLVPGQGFDNYGYTF. CDR3 bases: TGTGCCAGCAGCTTAGTACCGGGACAGGGGTTCGATAACTATGGCTACACCTTC. V gene TRBV7-2 combines with J gene TRBJ1-2, with 10 bases identical to TRBD1. Germline lookup yields CDR1 SGHTA and CDR2 FQGNSA. CDR3 length equals 18 residues. The V gene end was trimmed by 1 base and the J gene end by 1 base; junction bases not matched to a gene: 9.

The CDR3 reads CASILTNTGELFF. The CDR3 DNA reads TGTGCCAGTATCCTGACGAACACCGGGGAGCTGTTTTTT. V gene TRBV19 combines with J gene TRBJ2-2; D is uncertain. This CDR3 has 13 amino acids. Trimming removed 7 bases from V and 0 bases from J, with 6 bases in between. The V gene's germline CDR1 is LNHDA and CDR2 SQIVND (reference sequence).

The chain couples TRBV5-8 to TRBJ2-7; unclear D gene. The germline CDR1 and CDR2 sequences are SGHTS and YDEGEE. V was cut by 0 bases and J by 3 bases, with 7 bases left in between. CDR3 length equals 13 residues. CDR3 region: CASSLGPDYEQYF. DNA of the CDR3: TGTGCCAGCAGCTTGGGACCCGACTACGAGCAGTACTTC.

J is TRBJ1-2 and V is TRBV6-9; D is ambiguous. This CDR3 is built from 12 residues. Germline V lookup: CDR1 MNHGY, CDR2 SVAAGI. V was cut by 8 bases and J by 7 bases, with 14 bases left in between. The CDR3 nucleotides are TGTGCCAGCGCCACGGGTTGGTCTGGCTACACCTTC. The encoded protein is CASATGWSGYTF.

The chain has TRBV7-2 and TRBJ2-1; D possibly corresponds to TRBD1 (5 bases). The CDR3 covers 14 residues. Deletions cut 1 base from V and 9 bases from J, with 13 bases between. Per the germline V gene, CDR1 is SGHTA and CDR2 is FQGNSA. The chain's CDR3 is CASSLEWQGGEQFF. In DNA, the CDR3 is TGTGCCAGCAGCTTAGAGTGGCAGGGTGGTGAGCAGTTCTTC. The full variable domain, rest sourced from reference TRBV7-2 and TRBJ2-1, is GAGVSQSPSNKVTEKGKDVELRCDPISGHTALYWYRQSLGQGLEFLIYFQGNSAPDKSGLPSDRFSAERTGGSVSTLTIQRTQQEDSAVYLCASSLEWQGGEQFFGPGTRLTVL.

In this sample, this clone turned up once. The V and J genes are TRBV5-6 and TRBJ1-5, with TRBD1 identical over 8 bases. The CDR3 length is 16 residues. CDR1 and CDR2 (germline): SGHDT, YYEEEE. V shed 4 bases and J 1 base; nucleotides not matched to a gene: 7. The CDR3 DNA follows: TGTGCCAGCAGCGCCGCAGGGGGCCGAAGCAATCAGCCCCAGCATTTT. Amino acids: CASSAAGGRSNQPQHF.

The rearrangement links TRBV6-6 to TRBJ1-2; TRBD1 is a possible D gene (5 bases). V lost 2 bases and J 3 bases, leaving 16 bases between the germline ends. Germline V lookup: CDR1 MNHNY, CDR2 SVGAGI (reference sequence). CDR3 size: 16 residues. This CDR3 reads CASSYGGGFRDYGYTF. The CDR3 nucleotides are TGTGCCAGCAGTTACGGCGGGGGATTTCGAGACTATGGCTACACCTTC.